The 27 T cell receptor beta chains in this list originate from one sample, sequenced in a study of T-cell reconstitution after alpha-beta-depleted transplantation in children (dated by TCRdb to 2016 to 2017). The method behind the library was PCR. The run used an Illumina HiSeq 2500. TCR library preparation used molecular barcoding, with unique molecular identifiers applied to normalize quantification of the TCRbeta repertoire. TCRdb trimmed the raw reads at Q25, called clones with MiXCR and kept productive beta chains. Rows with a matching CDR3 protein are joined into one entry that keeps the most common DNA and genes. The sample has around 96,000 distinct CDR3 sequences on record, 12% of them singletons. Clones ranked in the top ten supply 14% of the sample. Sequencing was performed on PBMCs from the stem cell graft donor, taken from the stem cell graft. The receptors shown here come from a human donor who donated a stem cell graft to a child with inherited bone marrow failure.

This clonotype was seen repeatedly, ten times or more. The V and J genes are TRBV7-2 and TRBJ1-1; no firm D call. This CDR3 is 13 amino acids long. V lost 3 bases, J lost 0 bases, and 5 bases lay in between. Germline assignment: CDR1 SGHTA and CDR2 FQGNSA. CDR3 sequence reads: CASSLTVNTEAFF. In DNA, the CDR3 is TGTGCCAGCAGCTTGACCGTGAACACTGAAGCTTTCTTT.

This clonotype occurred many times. The CDR3 region is CASNGPRSRSGNTEAFF. The CDR3 DNA reads as TGTGCCAGCAACGGCCCCCGATCAAGGTCGGGGAACACTGAAGCTTTCTTT. The rearrangement uses TRBV27 and TRBJ1-1; no clear D. CDR1 is MNHEY, CDR2 SMNVEV, per germline (reference sequence). The CDR3 is made up of 17 amino acids. Trimming stripped 7 bases from V and 1 base from J, with 22 bases between.

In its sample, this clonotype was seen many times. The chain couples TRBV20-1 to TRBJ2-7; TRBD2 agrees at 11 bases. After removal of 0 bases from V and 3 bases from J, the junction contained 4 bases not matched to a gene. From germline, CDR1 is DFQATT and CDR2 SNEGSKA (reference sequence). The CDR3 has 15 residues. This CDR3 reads CSARDSGRADYEQYF. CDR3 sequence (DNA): TGCAGTGCTAGAGATAGCGGGAGGGCCGACTACGAGCAGTACTTC.

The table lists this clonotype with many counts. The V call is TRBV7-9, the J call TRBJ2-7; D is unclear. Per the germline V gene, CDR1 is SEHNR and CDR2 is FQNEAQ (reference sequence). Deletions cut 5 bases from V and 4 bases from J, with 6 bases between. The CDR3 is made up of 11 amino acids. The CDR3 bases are TGTGCCAGCAGCCGTGTTTACGAGCAGTACTTC. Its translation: CASSRVYEQYF.

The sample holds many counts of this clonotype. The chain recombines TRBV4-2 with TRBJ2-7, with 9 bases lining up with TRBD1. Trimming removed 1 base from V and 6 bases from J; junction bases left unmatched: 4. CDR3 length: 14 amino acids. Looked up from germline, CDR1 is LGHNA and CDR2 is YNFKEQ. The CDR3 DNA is TGTGCCAGCAGCCAAGCAGGACAGGGGTCCGAGCAGTACTTC. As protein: CASSQAGQGSEQYF.

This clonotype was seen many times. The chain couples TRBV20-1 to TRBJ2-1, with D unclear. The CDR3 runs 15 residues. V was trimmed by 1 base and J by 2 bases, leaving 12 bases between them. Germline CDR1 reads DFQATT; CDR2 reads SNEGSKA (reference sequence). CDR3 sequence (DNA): TGCAGTGCTAGAGGCAGCCAAAACGCCTACAATGAGCAGTTCTTC. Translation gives CSARGSQNAYNEQFF.

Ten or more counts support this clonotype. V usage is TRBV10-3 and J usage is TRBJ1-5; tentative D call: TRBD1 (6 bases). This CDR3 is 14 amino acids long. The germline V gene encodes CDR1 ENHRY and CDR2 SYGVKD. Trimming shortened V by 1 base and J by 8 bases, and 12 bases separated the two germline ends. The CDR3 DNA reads TGTGCCATCAGTGAGTGGCAGGGGAGAGAGCCCCAGCATTTT. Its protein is CAISEWQGREPQHF.

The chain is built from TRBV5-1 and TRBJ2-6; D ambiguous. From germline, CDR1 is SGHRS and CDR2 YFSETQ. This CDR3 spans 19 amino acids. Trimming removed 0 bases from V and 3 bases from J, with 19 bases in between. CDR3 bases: TGCGCCAGCAGCTTGGGATTTACCGTCAGGACGGGTGGGGCCAACGTCCTGACTTTC. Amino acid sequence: CASSLGFTVRTGGANVLTF.

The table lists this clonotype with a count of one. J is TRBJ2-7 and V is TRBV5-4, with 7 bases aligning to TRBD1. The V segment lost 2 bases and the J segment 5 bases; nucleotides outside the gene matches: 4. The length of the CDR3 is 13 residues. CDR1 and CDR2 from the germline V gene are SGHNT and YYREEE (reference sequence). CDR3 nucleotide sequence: TGTGCCAGCAGCTTACAGACAGGGAACGAGCAGTACTTC. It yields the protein CASSLQTGNEQYF.

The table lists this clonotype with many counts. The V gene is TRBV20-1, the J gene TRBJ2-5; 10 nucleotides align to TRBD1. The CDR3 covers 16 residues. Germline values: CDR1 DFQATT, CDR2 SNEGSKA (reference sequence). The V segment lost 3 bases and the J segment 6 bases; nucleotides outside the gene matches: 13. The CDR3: CSASPGSPGQGKTQYF. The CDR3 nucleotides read TGCAGTGCTAGTCCGGGTTCACCGGGACAGGGGAAGACCCAGTACTTC.

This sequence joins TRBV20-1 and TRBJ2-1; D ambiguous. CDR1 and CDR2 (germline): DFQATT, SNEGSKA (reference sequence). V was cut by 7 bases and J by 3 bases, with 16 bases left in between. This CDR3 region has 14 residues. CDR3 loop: CSGVLRPHYNEQFF. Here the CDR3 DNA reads TGCAGTGGGGTGTTGCGACCTCACTACAATGAGCAGTTCTTC.

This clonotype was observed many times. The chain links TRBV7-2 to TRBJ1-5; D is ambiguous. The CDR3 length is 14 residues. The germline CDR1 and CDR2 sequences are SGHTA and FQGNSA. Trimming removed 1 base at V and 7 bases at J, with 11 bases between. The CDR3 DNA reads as TGTGCCAGCAGCTTAGTAAGGGCGAAGCAGCCCCAGCATTTT. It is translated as CASSLVRAKQPQHF.

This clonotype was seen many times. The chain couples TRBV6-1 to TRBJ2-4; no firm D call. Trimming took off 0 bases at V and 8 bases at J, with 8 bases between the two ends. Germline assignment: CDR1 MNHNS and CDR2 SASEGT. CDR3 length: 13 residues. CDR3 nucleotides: TGTGCCAGCAGTGAAGCTGTAGGAGACATTCAGTACTTC. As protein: CASSEAVGDIQYF.

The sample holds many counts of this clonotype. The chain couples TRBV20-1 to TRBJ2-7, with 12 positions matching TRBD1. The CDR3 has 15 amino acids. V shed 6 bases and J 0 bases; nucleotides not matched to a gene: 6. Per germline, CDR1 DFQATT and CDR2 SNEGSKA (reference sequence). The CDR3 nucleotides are TGCAGTGCCAAACCGGGACAGGGGGCCTCCTACGAGCAGTACTTC. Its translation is CSAKPGQGASYEQYF.

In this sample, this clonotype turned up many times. The CDR3 loop is CASSYRPAPDTQYF. CDR3 bases: TGTGCCAGCAGCTACCGGCCAGCCCCAGATACGCAGTATTTT. The rearrangement links TRBV7-2 to TRBJ2-3; unclear D gene. Germline-derived CDR1 and CDR2 are SGHTA and FQGNSA. V dropped 4 bases and J dropped 4 bases, with 12 bases sitting between them. The CDR3 is made up of 14 amino acids.

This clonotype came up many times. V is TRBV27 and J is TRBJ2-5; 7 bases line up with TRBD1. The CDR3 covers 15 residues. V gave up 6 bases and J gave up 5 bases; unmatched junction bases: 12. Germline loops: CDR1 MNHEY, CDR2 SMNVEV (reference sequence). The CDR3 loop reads CASRDRTGTWETQYF. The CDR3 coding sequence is TGTGCCAGCAGAGACAGGACAGGTACATGGGAGACCCAGTACTTC.

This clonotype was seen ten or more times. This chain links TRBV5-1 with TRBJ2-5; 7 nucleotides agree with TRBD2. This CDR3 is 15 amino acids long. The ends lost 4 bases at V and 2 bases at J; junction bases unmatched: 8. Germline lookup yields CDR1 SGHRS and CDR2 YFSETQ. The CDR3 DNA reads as TGCGCCAGCAGCCCGTGGCGGGAGAAACAAGAGACCCAGTACTTC. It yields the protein CASSPWREKQETQYF.

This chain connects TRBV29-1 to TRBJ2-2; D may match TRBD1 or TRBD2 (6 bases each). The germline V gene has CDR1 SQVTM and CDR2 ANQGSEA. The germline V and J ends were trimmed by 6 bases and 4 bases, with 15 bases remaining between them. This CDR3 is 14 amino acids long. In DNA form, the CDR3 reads TGCAGCGTCGGAGGGGGGAAGGGCACCGGGGAGCTGTTTTTT. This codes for CSVGGGKGTGELFF.

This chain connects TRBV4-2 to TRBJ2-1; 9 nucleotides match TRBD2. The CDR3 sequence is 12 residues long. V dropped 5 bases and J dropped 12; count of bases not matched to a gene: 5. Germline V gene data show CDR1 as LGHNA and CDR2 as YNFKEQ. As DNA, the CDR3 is TGTGCCAGCAGCTTCGCGGGAGGGAGGCAGTTCTTC. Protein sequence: CASSFAGGRQFF.

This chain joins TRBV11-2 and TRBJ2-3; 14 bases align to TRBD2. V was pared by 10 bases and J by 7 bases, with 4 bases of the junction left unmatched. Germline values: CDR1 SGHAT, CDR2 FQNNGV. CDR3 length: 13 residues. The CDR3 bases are TGTGCCACGACTAGCGGGGGGGCTTATACGCAGTATTTT. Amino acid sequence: CATTSGGAYTQYF.

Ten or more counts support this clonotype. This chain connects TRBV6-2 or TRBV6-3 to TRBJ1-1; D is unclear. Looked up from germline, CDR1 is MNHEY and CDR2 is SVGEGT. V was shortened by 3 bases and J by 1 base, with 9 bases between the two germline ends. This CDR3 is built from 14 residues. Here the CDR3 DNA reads TGTGCCAGCAGTTATGTCCGGGGGAACACTGAAGCTTTCTTT. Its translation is CASSYVRGNTEAFF.

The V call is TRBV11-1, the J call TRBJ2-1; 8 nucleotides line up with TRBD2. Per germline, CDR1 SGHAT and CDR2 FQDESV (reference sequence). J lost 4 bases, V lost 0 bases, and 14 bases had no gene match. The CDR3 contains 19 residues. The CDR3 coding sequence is TGTGCCAGCAGCTTAGCTACACAAGCGGGAGTCCACCTATACAATGAGCAGTTCTTC. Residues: CASSLATQAGVHLYNEQFF.

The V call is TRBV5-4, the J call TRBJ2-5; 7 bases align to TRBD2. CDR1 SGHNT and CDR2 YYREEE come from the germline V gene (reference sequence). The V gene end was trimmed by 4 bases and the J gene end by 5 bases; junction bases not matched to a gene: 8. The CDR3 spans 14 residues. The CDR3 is CASSRAGGSETQYF. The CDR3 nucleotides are TGTGCCAGCAGCCGGGCCGGGGGGAGTGAGACCCAGTACTTC.

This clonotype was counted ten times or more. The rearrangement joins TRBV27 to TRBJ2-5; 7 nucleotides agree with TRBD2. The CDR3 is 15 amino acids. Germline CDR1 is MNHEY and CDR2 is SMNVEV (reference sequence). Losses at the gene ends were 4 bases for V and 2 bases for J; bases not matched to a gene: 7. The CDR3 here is CASSSRTRGQETQYF. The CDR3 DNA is TGTGCCAGCAGTTCGAGAACGCGGGGGCAAGAGACCCAGTACTTC.

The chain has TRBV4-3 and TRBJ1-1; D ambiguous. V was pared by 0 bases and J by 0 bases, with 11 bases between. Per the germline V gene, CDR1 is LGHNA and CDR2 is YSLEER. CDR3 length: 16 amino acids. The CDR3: CASSQEWQLMNTEAFF. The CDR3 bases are TGCGCCAGCAGCCAAGAGTGGCAGCTCATGAACACTGAAGCTTTCTTT.

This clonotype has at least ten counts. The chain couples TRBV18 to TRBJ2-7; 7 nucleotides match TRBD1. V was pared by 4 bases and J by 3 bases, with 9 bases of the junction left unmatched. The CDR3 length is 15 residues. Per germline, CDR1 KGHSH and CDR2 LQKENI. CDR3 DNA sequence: TGTGCCAGCTCACGAACCGGGACAGAATACTACGAGCAGTACTTC. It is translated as CASSRTGTEYYEQYF.

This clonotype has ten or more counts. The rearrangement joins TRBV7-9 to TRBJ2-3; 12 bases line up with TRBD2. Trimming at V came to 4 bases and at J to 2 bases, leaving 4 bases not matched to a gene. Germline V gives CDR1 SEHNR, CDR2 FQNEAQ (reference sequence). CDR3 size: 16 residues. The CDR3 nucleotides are TGTGCCAGCAGCTCCCGACTAGCGGGAGTCACAGATACGCAGTATTTT. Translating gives CASSSRLAGVTDTQYF.